The TCR beta chain described here comes from a study of blood T cell repertoires in COVID-19. In the original processing: Quantification of nucleated cells was approximated via reference gene primer amplification. Clones were read by immunoSEQ multiplex PCR, and TCRdb kept only the in-frame ones, dropping some. That table is the source of V, J and clone size, and D and trimming were worked out from the DNA. The sample carries 200,000 to 250,000 clones, around 84% recorded once. V was cut by 8 bases and J by 2 bases, with 18 bases left in between. The CDR3 runs to 16 residues. CDR1 LGHDT and CDR2 YNNKEL come from the germline V gene (reference sequence).

The origin of this receptor is a man aged 25 to 40 with active or convalescent COVID-19. V gene TRBV3-1 (or the pseudogene TRBV3-2) combines with J gene TRBJ2-2, with D perhaps matching TRBD1 (5 bases). The specimen was peripheral blood. The CDR3 region has the DNA TGTGCCAGCGGAGAAAACGCCAGGGCAAACACCGGGGAGCTGTTTTTT. Its translation is CASGENARANTGELFF.